This T cell receptor (beta chain) was recovered during a study of neurological immune-mediated disorders. General observations from the study: There were no CDR3 amino acid sequences shared by expanded clones across subjects, a result suggesting private repertoires in all groups. HTLV-1-associated myelopathy ranked highest for TCR clonal expansion and multiple sclerosis lowest, beneath healthy controls.

This clonotype was detected many times. Its antigen remains unknown. V was pared by 4 bases and J by 0 bases, with 12 bases between. Germline CDR1 and CDR2: MNHEY and SVGAGI. CDR3 size: 15 residues. The authors made cDNA by 5'RACE with 10-nucleotide random UMIs. Over 160 million TCR-beta sequences, together covering 15-18 subjects, were produced by every individual sequencing run that was carried out. MiXCR was run by TCRdb on the 5' RACE reads, yielding one entry per CDR3 protein. The repertoire holds roughly 16,000 distinct CDR3 sequences, with about 15% as singletons. The specimen was PBMCs. The TCR originated in a man in his 60s with HTLV-1-associated myelopathy (HAM/TSP). This chain joins TRBV6-5 and TRBJ1-2; weak D call: TRBD1 (5 bases). Here the CDR3 DNA reads TGTGCCAGCAGTTGGGACGAGGGAACTAACTATGGCTACACCTTC. Its translation: CASSWDEGTNYGYTF.